This T cell receptor (beta chain) was retrieved from a study of spatial heterogeneity in lung cancer. Study background: Researchers sequenced follow-up PBMC samples if they had them, and these came a median of around two years after resection. Among detected sequences, beta-chain ones consistently exceeded alpha-chain ones in number.

This CDR3 comprises 13 residues. Trimming pared 5 bases from V and 2 bases from J, leaving 8 bases between. The germline V gene encodes CDR1 SGHTA and CDR2 FQGNSA. From the 5' RACE reads, TCRdb called clonotypes with MiXCR, one entry per CDR3 protein. This table has some 110,000 distinct CDR3 sequences, over 9% appearing once. The time point: blood at routine non-recurrence follow-up after resection. Without sorting, whole RNA was sequenced from tumor, nontumor lung or frozen PBMC. This clonotype came up many times. The sample in question was PBMCs, obtained at follow-up. The chain combines TRBV7-2 with TRBJ2-3; tentatively, D is TRBD2 (6 bases). This TCR came from a male donor with early-stage non-small cell lung cancer. CDR3 amino acids: CASSRDFTDTQYF. CDR3 nucleotides: TGTGCCAGCAGCCGGGACTTCACAGATACGCAGTATTTT.